This TCR beta chain was sequenced in a study of control samples from healthy donors and cancer patients. The protocol was immunoSEQ multiplex PCR, while the TCRdb copy is restricted to in-frame clones and leaves out a portion. This sample carries approximately 90,000 clones, roughly 84% of them seen once, and the ten largest clones take over 30%. Germline CDR1 is KGHDR and CDR2 is SFDVKD. The CDR3 covers 13 residues. With 4 bases removed from V and 4 bases from J, the gap between germline ends came to 10 bases. The rearrangement links TRBV24-1 to TRBJ2-7; maybe TRBD2 (5 bases). The receptor comes from a man between 65 and 80 years old with lung cancer. Sequenced material: PBMCs. The CDR3 nucleotides are TGTGCCACCAGTGACGGGATTGAATACGAGCAGTACTTC. It yields the protein CATSDGIEYEQYF.